This TCR beta chain was retrieved from a study of blood T cells in healthy people across ages (dated by TCRdb to 2013 to 2016). For the study in its entirety: Template switching captured roughly one uniquely barcoded TCR beta cDNA molecule per two T cells in model experiments. The study analyzed two additional independent replicas of 1 million unique cDNA reads from the same blood draw for two donors, one aged 18 to 30 and one aged 80 or older. To track age-related changes in TCR beta repertoire diversity, the study relied on deep sequencing normalized with unique cDNA molecular identifiers. The donors were divided into four age groups: young (average approximately 15 years), middle-aged (approximately 41), aged (roughly 66) and long-lived (roughly 88). To avoid experimental bias, donors of different ages were distributed randomly across sequencing lanes. General study outcomes and caveats: Total diversity estimates from one million sequenced T cells were considered lower bounds and underestimates. As age increased, observed TCR beta diversity per million T cells dropped in a roughly linear way, and a significant reduction was already evident by age roughly 40. A strong correlation was found between observed TCR beta diversity and the percentage of naive T cells measured by flow cytometry. Compared with the aged group, the long-lived group had more naive CD4+ T cells, fewer expanded clones and increased TCR diversity, a pattern suggesting age selection. Conclusive comparison of naive and antigen-experienced compartments was prevented by the profiling of bulk unsorted PBMCs. Because the CMV infection status of the donors was unknown, age-related changes in expanded clonotypes may potentially have been confounded.

The library was built by means of 5' RACE. The instrument given in TCRdb is Illumina HiSeq 2500. A second about 7 to 12 cycle PCR used a sample-barcoded 5' primer and a J-beta primer mix. A unique molecular identifier was introduced onto each TCR beta cDNA molecule by a template-switch 5' adaptor carrying 12 random nucleotides. Each sample yielded at least 3 million CDR3-containing paired-end reads. The Mint cDNA synthesis kit, primed by a TRBC-specific oligonucleotide, was used to synthesize first-strand cDNA from all RNA. After uracil-DNA glycosylase treatment, a first 18-cycle PCR used universal primers M1SS and BC2_uni_R on all cDNA. Under the source paper's analysis protocol: For normalization, 1 million high-quality reads, each with a distinct molecular identifier, were randomly selected from each sample. Instead of being binned into consensus sequences, reads with shared molecular identifiers were discarded. CDR3 identification, clonotype clustering and error correction used MiTCR with a Q25 quality threshold and the strictest error-elimination algorithm. A nonparametric unseen species model with Euler transformation was used to estimate a lower bound on total TCR beta diversity. Using fastp trimming at Q25 and MiXCR clonotype assembly, TCRdb reanalyzed the public sequencing data and kept in-frame beta chains. Merged by CDR3 protein, the rows form single entries marked with the most common genes and DNA. The V and J calls reflect TCRdb's pipeline rather than the authors' work. Across this sample there are roughly 1,700,000 distinct CDR3 sequences, with 28% seen only once. The ten largest clones take up 6.5% to 8.5% of the sample.

For this clonotype: Its specific antigen is unknown. No per-base quality is available; no much larger clone lies one base away.

There are 16 amino acids in the CDR3, from cysteine to phenylalanine inclusive. The DNA shown is the 48-base CDR3, in frame from base 1. Germline trimming: 7 bases from V, 0 bases from J; junction bases outside gene matches: 5. Via the germline V gene, CDR1 is MDHEN and CDR2 SYDVKM. The 40 or so donors, aged about 6 to 95 years, were systemically healthy Caucasian individuals from Russia. About 9.1 milliliters of peripheral blood were collected from each donor into EDTA-treated Vacutainer tubes. Ficoll-Paque density-gradient centrifugation was used to isolate PBMCs, with at least 7 million obtained per sample. Trizol reagent was used to extract total RNA from the PBMCs, yielding at least 6 micrograms per sample. For every donor, flow cytometry on a PBMC aliquot measured the percentage of naive CD45RAhigh/CD27high T cells.

Sequencing was done on a sample of blood. The chain uses TRBV28 and TRBJ2-6; 8 bases in the middle match TRBD2. The receptor comes from a woman between 25 and 40 years old in good health. The bases read TGTGCCAGCACGGGAGGGGGGGCCTCTGGGGCCAACGTCCTGACTTTC. This encodes CASTGGGASGANVLTF. The full variable domain, completed from the reference TRBV28 and TRBJ2-6 proteins outside the CDR3, reads DVKVTQSSRYLVKRTGEKVFLECVQDMDHENMFWYRQDPGLGLRLIYFSYDVKMKEKGDIPEGYSVSREKKERFSLILESASTNQTSMYLCASTGGGASGANVLTFGAGSRLTVL.